The rows below give T cell receptor beta chains drawn from one sample of a study of blood T cell repertoires in COVID-19. Measured with immunoSEQ multiplex PCR; TCRdb has only the in-frame clones, and not every one. The sample holds 250,000 to 350,000 clones, roughly 90% seen once. The source material was PBMCs or T cells enriched from blood (not recorded which). These receptors were collected from a woman under 40 who had recovered from COVID-19. CDR3s leave out the opening cysteine and the closing phenylalanine or tryptophan. D genes are given only for firm matches. The size entry is marked missing in some rows and otherwise reads once, few, many or a size class.

>TRBD2|TRBV28|.
ASSHNVGGFEQF
>TRBD2|TRBV5-1|.
ASSSRVAGAGEQF
>TRBD1|TRBV28|.
ASSSRGQGNTGELF
>.|TRBV3-1/TRBV3-2|.
ASSHNNSPLH
>.|TRBV12-3/TRBV12-4|once
ASSFADSRALF
>TRBD1|TRBV7-2|.
ASSPGTANTEAF
>TRBD1|TRBV4-1|.
ASSQEQGALGYT
>.|TRBV3-1/TRBV3-2|.
ASSQGTPATNEKLF
>TRBD1|TRBV9|.
ASSVATGTGFYGYT
>TRBD2|TRBV5-1|.
ASSPGTSRTGELF
>.|TRBV7-2|.
ASSLTLPPETQY
>TRBD1|TRBV9|once
ASSVQGAGGSPLH
>.|TRBV28|.
ASSSRSGEVNGYT
>TRBD1|TRBV6-5|.
ASRTGVKAF
>TRBD1|TRBV6-5|.
ASIPGQGIGQPQH
>TRBD1|TRBV18|.
ASSRVRDSRNTIY